The source of this T cell receptor (beta chain) is a study of T cells in Graves' hyperthyroidism and ophthalmopathy. The V segment lost 5 bases and the J segment 3 bases; nucleotides outside the gene matches: 11. This CDR3 has 17 amino acids. Germline V CDR1 and CDR2: MGHDK, SYGVNS. Amplified TCR beta CDR3 regions came from RNA transcripts. Initially, a first-round RT-PCR of the TCR CDR3 employed the HTBI primer set. TCRdb passed the multiplex PCR reads through MiXCR, listing each CDR3 protein once. The repertoire consists of more than 350,000 distinct CDR3 sequences, with approximately 14% occurring once and the leading ten covering about 18%.

The sample comprised blood. The chain uses TRBV25-1 and TRBJ2-7; 12 nucleotides match TRBD2. This receptor was identified in a woman in her 30s with Graves' ophthalmopathy. CDR3 residues: CASSPSGGLAGYYEQYF. The CDR3, as DNA: TGTGCCAGCAGTCCGAGTGGGGGACTAGCGGGCTACTACGAGCAGTACTTC.